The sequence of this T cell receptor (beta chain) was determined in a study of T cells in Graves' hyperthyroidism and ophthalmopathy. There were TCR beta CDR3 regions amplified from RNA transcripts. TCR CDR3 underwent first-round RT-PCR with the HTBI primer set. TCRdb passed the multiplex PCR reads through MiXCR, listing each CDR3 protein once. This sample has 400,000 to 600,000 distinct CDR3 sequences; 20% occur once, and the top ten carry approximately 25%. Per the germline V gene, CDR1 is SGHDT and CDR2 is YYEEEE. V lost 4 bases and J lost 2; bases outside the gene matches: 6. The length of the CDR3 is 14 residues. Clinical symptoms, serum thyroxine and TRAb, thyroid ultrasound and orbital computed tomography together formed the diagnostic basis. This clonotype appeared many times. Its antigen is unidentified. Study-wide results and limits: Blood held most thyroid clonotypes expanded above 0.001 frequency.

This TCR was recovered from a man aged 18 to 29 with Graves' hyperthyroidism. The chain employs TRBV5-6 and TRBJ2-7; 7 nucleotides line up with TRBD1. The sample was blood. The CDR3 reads CASSQDRRPYEQYF. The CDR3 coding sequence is TGTGCCAGCAGCCAGGACAGGCGACCCTACGAGCAGTACTTC.